This T cell receptor (beta chain) was profiled in a study of CD8+ T cells in alopecia areata. Regarding the study as a whole: Just one nonresponder means the tie between baseline CD8+ expansion and response stays uncertain.

To note about this clone: The antigen is undetermined.

cDNA prepared by RNA extraction and subsequent reverse transcription served as the template for sequencing. Here immunoSEQ multiplex PCR was the method, and the copy in TCRdb shows in-frame clones only, minus some. Of about 150,000 clones listed, around 71% are singletons. The CDR3 length is 13 residues. The germline CDR1 and CDR2 sequences are SQVTM and ANQGSEA. V was pared by 4 bases and J by 5 bases, with 4 bases of the junction left unmatched. Treatment of the sample: oral pan-JAK inhibitor, 5-10 mg twice daily. The chain recombines TRBV29-1 with TRBJ2-1; 8 bases match TRBD2. The receptor was isolated from a human donor with alopecia areata. Sample: CD4+ T cells sorted from blood, taken at week 4, from a patient treated with tofacitinib. The CDR3 DNA is TGCAGCGTTGTCGCGGGGGGAGACAATGAGCAGTTCTTC. It encodes CSVVAGGDNEQFF.